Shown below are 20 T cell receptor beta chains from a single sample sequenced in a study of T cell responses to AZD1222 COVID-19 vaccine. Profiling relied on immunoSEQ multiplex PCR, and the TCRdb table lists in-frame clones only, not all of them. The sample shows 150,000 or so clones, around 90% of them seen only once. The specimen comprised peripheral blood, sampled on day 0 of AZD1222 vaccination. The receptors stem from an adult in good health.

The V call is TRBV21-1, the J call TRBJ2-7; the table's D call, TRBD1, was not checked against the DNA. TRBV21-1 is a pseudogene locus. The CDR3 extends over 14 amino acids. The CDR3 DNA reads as TGTGCCAGCAGATGGACAGGCCCTCCCTACGAGCAGTACTTC. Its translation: CASRWTGPPYEQYF.

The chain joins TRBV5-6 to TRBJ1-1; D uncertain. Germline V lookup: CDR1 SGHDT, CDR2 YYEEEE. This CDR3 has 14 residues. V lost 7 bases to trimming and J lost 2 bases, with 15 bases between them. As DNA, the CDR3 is TGTGCCAGCGGATTCAGTAGCGTAAACACTGAAGCTTTCTTT. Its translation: CASGFSSVNTEAFF.

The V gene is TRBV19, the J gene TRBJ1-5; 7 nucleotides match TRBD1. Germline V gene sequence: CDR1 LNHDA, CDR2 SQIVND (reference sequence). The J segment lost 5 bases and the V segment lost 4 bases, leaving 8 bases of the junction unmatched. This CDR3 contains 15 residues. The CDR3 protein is CASSNHRDSYQPQHF. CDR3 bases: TGTGCCAGTAGTAATCACCGGGACAGTTATCAGCCCCAGCATTTT.

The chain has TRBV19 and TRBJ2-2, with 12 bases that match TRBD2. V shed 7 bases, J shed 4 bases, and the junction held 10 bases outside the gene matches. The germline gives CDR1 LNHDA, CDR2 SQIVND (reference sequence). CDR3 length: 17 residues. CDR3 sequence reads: CASTITSGGTSTGELFF. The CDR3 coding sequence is TGTGCCAGTACTATTACTAGCGGGGGGACGAGCACCGGGGAGCTGTTTTTT. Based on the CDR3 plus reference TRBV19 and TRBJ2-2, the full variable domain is DGGITQSPKYLFRKEGQNVTLSCEQNLNHDAMYWYRQDPGQGLRLIYYSQIVNDFQKGDIAEGYSVSREKKESFPLTVTSAQKNPTAFYLCASTITSGGTSTGELFFGEGSRLTVL.

This CDR3 reads CASSLQGSTDTQYF. The CDR3 nucleotides read TGTGCCAGCAGCCTCCAGGGTAGCACAGATACGCAGTATTTT. The genes are TRBV11-3 and TRBJ2-3, with D tentatively TRBD1 (5 bases). From germline, CDR1 is SGHNT and CDR2 YENEEA. This CDR3 region has 14 residues. Trimming took 5 bases from V and 0 from J, leaving 9 bases between them.

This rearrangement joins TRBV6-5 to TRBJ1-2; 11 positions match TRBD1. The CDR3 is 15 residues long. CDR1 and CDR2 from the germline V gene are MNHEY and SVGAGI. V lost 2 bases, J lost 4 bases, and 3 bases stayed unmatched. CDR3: CASSYRDRGSYGYTF. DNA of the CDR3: TGTGCCAGCAGTTACCGGGACAGGGGGTCCTATGGCTACACCTTC.

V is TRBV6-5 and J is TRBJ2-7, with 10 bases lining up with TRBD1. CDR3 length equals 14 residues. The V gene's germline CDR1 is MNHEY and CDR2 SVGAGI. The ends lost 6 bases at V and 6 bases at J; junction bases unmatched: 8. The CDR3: CASRMPGQGTEQYF. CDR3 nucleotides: TGTGCCAGCAGGATGCCGGGACAGGGGACCGAGCAGTACTTC.

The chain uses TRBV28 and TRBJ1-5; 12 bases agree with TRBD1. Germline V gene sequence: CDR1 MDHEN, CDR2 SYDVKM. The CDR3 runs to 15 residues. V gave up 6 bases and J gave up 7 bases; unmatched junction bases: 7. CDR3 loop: CASSEGTGGSQPQHF. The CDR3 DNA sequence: TGTGCCAGCAGCGAAGGGACAGGGGGCAGCCAGCCCCAGCATTTT.

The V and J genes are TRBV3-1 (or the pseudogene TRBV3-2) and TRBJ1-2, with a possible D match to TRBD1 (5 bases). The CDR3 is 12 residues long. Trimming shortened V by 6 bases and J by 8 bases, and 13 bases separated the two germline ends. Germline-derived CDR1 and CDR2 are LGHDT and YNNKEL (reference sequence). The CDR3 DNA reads TGTGCCAGCAGTCACCAGGGAGAAGGCTACACCTTC. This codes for CASSHQGEGYTF.

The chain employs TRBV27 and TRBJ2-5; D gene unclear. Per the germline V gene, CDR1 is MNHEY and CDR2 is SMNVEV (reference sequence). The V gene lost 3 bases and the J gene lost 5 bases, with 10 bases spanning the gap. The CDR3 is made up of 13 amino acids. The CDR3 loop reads CASSFDGFETQYF. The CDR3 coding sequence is TGTGCCAGCAGTTTTGATGGATTTGAGACCCAGTACTTC.

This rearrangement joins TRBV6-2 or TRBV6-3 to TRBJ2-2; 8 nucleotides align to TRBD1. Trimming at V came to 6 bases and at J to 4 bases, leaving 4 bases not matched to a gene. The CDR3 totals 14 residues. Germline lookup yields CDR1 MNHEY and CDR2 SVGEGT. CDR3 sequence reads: CASSRDRGTGELFF. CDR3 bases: TGTGCCAGCAGCAGAGACAGGGGCACCGGGGAGCTGTTTTTT.

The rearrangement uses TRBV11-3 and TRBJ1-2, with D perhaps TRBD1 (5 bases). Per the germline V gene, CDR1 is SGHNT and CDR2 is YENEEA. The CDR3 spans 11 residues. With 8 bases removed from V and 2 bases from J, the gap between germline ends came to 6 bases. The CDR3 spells CASGGNYGYTF. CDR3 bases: TGTGCCAGCGGGGGGAACTATGGCTACACCTTC.

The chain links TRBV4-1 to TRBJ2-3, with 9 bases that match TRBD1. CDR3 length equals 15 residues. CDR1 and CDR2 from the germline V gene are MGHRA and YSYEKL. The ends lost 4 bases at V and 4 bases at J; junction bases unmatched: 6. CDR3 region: CASSPQGAGSDTQYF. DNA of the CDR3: TGCGCCAGCAGCCCACAGGGGGCGGGTTCAGATACGCAGTATTTT.

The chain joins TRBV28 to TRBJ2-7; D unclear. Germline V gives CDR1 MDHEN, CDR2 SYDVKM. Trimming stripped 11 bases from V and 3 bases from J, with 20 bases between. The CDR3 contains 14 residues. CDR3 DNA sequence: TGTGCCTCAGGTAGGGATTTTGTATTCTACGAGCAGTACTTC. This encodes CASGRDFVFYEQYF.

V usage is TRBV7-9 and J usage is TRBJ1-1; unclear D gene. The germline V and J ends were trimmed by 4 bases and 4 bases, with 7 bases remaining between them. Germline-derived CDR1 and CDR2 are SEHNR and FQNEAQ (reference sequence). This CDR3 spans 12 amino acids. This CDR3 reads CASSSAGTEAFF. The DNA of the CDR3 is TGTGCCAGCAGCTCCGCTGGCACTGAAGCTTTCTTT.

The DNA for the CDR3 is TGTGCCAGCAGCTTGCGATATTCGCTTGGGAACGAGCAGTACTTC. Translated, it gives CASSLRYSLGNEQYF. This chain connects TRBV5-8 to TRBJ2-7; D unresolved. The length of the CDR3 is 15 residues. CDR1 is SGHTS, CDR2 YDEGEE, per germline. The ends were cut back, 1 base at V and 5 bases at J, with 16 bases in the middle. Together with reference TRBV5-8 and TRBJ2-7, the CDR3 gives the full variable domain: EAGVTQSPTHLIKTRGQQATLRCSPISGHTSVYWYQQALGLGLQFLLWYDEGEERNRGNFPPRFSGRQFPNYSSELNVNALELEDSALYLCASSLRYSLGNEQYFGPGTRLTVT.

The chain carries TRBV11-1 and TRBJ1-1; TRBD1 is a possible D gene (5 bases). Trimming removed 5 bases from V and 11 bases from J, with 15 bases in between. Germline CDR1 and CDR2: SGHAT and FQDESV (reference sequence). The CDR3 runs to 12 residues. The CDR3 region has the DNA TGTGCCAGCAGCCCAACAGGTTTCGAGGCTTTCTTT. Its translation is CASSPTGFEAFF.

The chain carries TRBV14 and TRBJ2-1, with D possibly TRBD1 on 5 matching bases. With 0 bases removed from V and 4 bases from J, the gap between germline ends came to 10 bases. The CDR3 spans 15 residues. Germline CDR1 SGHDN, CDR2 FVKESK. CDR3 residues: CASSQEAGQYNEQFF. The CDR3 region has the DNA TGTGCCAGCAGCCAAGAAGCTGGACAATACAATGAGCAGTTCTTC.

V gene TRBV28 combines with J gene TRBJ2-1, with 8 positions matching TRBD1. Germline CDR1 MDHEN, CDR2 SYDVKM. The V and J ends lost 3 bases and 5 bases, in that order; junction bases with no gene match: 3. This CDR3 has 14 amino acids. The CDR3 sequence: CASSLRTGNNEQFF. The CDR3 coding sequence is TGTGCCAGCAGTTTGAGGACAGGGAACAATGAGCAGTTCTTC.

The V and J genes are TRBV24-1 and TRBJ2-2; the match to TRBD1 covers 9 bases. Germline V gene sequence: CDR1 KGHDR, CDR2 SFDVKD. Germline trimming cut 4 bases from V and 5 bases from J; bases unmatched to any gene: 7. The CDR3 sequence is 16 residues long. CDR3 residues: CATSDSGTGRTGELFF. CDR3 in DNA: TGTGCCACCAGTGACTCCGGGACAGGGAGGACCGGGGAGCTGTTTTTT.